Sequencing of this T cell receptor (beta chain) was carried out in a study of T cells in tuberculosis. The overall study: In South Africa, adults with active tuberculosis were compared with IGRA-negative and latently infected IGRA-positive adolescents. PBMC were archived before or within 7 days of starting treatment. Broader study findings: The TCR-beta difference was not significant; alpha differences partly reflected length.

V was pared by 1 base and J by 3 bases, with 13 bases between. CDR1 is SEHNR and CDR2 is FQNEAQ in the germline V gene (reference sequence). The CDR3 covers 15 residues. Points on this clone: Its specificity is unknown.

Time point defined: new active TB diagnosis, blood taken before or within 7 days of starting treatment. The assay was immunoSEQ multiplex PCR, and TCRdb's table has in-frame clones only and misses some. The repertoire includes more than 20,000 clones, 70% to 90% of them detected once, and more than 13% sits in the top ten. This TCR derives from an adult with tuberculosis. Specimen: PBMCs, collected at tuberculosis diagnosis. The chain recombines TRBV7-9 with TRBJ2-7, with a possible D match to TRBD2 (6 bases). The chain's CDR3 is CASSLVSGGLYEQYF. CDR3 sequence (DNA): TGTGCCAGCAGCTTAGTCTCCGGGGGACTCTACGAGCAGTACTTC.